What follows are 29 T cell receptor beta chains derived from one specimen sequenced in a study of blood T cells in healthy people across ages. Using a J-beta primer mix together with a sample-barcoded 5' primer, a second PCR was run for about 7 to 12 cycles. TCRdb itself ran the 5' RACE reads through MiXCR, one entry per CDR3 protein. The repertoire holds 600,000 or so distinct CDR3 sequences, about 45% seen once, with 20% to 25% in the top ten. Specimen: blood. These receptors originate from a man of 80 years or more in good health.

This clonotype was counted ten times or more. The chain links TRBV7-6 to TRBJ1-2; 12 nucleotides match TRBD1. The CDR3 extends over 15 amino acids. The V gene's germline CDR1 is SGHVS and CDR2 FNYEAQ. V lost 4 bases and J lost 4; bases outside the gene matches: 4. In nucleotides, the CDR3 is TGTGCCAGCAGCTCCCCGGGACAGGGGGCCTATGGCTACACCTTC. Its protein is CASSSPGQGAYGYTF. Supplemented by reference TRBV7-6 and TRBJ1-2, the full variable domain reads GAGVSQSPRYKVTKRGQDVALRCDPISGHVSLYWYRQALGQGPEFLTYFNYEAQQDKSGLPNDRFSAERPEGSISTLTIQRTEQRDSAMYRCASSSPGQGAYGYTFGSGTRLTVV.

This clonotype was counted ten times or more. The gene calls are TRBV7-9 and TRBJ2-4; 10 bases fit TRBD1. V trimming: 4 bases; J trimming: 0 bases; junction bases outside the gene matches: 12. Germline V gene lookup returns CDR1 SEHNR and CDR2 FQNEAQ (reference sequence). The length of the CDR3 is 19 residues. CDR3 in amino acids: CASSSRQGAAELAKNIQYF. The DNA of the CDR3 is TGTGCCAGCAGCTCAAGACAGGGGGCGGCAGAACTAGCCAAAAACATTCAGTACTTC.

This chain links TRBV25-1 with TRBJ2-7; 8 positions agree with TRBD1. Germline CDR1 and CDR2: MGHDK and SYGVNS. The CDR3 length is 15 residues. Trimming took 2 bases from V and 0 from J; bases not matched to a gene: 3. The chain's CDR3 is CASSEQGASSYEQYF. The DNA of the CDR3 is TGTGCCAGCAGTGAACAGGGGGCGAGCTCCTACGAGCAGTACTTC.

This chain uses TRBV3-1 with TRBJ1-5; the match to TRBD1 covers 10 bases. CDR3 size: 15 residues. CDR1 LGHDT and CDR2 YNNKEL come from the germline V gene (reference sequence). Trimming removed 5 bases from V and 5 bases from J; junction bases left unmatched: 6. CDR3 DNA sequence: TGTGCCAGCAGCGGGGGACAGGGGTTTTATCAGCCCCAGCATTTT. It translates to CASSGGQGFYQPQHF.

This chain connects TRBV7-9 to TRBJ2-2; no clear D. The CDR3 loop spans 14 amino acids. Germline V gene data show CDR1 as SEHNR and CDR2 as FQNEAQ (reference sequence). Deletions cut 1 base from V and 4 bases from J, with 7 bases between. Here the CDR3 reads CASSLGQPTGELFF. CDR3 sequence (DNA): TGTGCCAGCAGCTTAGGGCAGCCCACCGGGGAGCTGTTTTTT.

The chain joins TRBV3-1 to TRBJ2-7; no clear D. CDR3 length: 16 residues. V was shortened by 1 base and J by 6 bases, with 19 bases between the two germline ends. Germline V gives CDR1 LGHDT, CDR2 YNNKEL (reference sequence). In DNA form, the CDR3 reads TGTGCCAGCAGCCAAGGGATTGGGTCTTCGATAGGCGAGCAGTACTTC. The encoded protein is CASSQGIGSSIGEQYF.

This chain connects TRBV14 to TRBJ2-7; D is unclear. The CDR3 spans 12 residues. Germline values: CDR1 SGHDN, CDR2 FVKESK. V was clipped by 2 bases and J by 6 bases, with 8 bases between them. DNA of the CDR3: TGTGCCAGCAGCCAAAGTGGGCTCGAGCAGTACTTC. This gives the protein CASSQSGLEQYF. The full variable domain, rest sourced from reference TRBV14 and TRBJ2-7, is EAGVTQFPSHSVIEKGQTVTLRCDPISGHDNLYWYRRVMGKEIKFLLHFVKESKQDESGMPNNRFLAERTGGTYSTLKVQPAELEDSGVYFCASSQSGLEQYFGPGTRLTVT.

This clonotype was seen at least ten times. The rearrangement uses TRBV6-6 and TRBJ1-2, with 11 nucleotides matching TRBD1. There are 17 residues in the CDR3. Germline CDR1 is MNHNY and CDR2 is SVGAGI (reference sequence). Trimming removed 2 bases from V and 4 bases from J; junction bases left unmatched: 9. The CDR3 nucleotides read TGTGCCAGCAGTTACAAGGACAGGGGGCCCAGGAGCTATGGCTACACCTTC. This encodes CASSYKDRGPRSYGYTF.

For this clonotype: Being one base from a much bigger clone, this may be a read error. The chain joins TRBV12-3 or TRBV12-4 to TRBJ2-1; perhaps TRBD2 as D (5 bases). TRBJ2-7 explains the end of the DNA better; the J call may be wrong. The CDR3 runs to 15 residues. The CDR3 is CASTTGRGTYNEQYF. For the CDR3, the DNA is TGTGCCAGCACCACCGGCCGGGGTACCTACAATGAGCAGTACTTC.

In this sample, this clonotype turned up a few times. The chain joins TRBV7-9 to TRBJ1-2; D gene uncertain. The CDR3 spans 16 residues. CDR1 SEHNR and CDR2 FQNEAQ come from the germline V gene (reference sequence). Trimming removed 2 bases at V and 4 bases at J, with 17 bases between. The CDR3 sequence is CASSLSVGSQSYGYTF. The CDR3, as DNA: TGTGCCAGCAGCTTATCAGTGGGCAGCCAATCCTATGGCTACACCTTC.

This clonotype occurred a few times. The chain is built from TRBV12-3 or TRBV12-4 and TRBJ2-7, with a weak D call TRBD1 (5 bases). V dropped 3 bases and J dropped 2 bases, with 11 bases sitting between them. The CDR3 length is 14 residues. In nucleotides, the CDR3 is TGTGCCAGCAGTTTCCAGGGCCTTACCTACGAGCAGTACTTC. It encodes CASSFQGLTYEQYF.

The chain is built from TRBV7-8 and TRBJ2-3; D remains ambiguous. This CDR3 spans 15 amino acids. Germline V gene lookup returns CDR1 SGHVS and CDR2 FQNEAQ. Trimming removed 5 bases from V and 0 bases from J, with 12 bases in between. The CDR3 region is CASSTIVGSTDTQYF. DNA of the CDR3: TGTGCCAGCAGCACCATAGTGGGTAGCACAGATACGCAGTATTTT.

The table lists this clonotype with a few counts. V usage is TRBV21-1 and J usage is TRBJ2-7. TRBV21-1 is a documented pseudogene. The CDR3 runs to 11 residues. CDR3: CASSKDDEQYF. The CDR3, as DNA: TGTGCCAGCAGCAAAGACGACGAGCAGTACTTC.

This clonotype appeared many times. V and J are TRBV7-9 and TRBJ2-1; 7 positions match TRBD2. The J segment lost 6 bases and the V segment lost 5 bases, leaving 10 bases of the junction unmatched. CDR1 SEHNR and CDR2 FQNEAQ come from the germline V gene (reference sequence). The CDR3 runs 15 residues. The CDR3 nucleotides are TGTGCCAGCAGCCTGCCTAGCGGCACTGGCAATGAGCAGTTCTTC. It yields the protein CASSLPSGTGNEQFF.

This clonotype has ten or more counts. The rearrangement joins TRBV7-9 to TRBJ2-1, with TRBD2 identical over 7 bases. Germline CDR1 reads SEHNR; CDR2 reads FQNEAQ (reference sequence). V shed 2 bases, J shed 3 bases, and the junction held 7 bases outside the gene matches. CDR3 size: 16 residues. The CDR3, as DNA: TGTGCCAGCAGCTTATGGTCAGCGGGAAACTACAATGAGCAGTTCTTC. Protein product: CASSLWSAGNYNEQFF. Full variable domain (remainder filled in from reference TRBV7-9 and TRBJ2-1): DTGVSQNPRHKITKRGQNVTFRCDPISEHNRLYWYRQTLGQGPEFLTYFQNEAQLEKSRLLSDRFSAERPKGSFSTLEIQRTEQGDSAMYLCASSLWSAGNYNEQFFGPGTRLTVL.

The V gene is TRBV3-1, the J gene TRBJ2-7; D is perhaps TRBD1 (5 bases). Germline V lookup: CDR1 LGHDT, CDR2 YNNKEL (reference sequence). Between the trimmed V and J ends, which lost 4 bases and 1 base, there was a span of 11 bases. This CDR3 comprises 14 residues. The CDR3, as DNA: TGTGCCAGCAGCCTCAGGGCAGGGTCCTACGAGCAGTACTTC. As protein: CASSLRAGSYEQYF.

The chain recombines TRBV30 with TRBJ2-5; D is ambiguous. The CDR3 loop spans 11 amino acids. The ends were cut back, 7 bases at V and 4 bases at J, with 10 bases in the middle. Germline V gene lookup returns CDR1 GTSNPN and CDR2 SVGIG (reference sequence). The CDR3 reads CASSIGETQYF. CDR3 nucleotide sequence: TGTGCCTCATCAATAGGAGAGACCCAGTACTTC.

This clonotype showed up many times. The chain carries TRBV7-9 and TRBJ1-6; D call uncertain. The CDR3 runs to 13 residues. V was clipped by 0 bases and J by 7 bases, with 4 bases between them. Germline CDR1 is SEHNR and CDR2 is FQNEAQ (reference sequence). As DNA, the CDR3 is TGTGCCAGCAGCTTAGCGGTGAATTCACCCCTCCACTTT. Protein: CASSLAVNSPLHF.

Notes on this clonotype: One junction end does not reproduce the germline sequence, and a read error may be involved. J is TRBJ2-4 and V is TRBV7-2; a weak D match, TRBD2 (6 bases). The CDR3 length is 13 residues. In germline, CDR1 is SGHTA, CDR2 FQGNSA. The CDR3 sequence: CDSRSSGENIQYF. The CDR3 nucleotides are TGTGACAGCAGAAGTAGCGGAGAAAACATTCAGTACTTC.

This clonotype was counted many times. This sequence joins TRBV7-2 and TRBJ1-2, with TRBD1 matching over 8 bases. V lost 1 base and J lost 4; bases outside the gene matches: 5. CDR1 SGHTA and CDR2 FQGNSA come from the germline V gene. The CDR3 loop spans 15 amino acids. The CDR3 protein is CASSLGGQGSYGYTF. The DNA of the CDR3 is TGTGCCAGCAGCTTAGGCGGACAGGGTTCCTATGGCTACACCTTC.

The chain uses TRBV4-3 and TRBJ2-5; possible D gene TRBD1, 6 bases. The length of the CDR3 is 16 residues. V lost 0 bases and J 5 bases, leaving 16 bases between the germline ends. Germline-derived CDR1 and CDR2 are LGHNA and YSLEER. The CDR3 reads CASSQDRGGRGETQYF. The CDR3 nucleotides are TGCGCCAGCAGCCAAGATCGAGGGGGACGCGGGGAGACCCAGTACTTC.

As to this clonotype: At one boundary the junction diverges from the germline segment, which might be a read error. The CDR3 DNA is TGTGTCAGCAGCTCTAGCGGGGGGGCTTACGAGCAGTACTTC. It encodes CVSSSSGGAYEQYF. The rearrangement joins TRBV7-2 to TRBJ2-7; 12 nucleotides align to TRBD2. CDR1 is SGHTA and CDR2 is FQGNSA in the germline V gene. This CDR3 has 14 amino acids.

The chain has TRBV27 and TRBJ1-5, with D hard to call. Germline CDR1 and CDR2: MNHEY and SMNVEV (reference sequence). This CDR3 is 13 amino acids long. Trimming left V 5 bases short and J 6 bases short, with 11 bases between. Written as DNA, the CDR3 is TGTGCCAGCAGTCCCTCCATTGGTCAGCCCCAGCATTTT. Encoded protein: CASSPSIGQPQHF.

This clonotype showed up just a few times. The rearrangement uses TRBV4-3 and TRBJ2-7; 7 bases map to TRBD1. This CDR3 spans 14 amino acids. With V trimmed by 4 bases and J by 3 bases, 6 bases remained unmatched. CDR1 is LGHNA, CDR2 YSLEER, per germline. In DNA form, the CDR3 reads TGCGCCAGCAGCCTAGGACAGGAGTACTACGAGCAGTACTTC. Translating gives CASSLGQEYYEQYF.

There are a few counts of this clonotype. In DNA, the CDR3 is TGTGCCATAGGCCTGATTGGCTACGAGCAGTACTTC. Protein product: CAIGLIGYEQYF. The chain links TRBV10-3 to TRBJ2-7, with D uncertain. V was cut by 9 bases and J by 3 bases, with 12 bases left in between. Germline CDR1 is ENHRY and CDR2 is SYGVKD. The CDR3 spans 12 residues.

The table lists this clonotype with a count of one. The CDR3 protein is CSALRDTSYEQYF. CDR3 DNA sequence: TGCAGTGCCCTCCGGGACACCTCCTACGAGCAGTACTTC. The chain couples TRBV20-1 to TRBJ2-7; perhaps TRBD1 as D (6 bases). CDR1 is DFQATT and CDR2 is SNEGSKA in the germline V gene (reference sequence). The CDR3 runs to 13 residues. The V end lost 6 bases, the J end lost 0 bases, and 12 bases lay between the germline ends.

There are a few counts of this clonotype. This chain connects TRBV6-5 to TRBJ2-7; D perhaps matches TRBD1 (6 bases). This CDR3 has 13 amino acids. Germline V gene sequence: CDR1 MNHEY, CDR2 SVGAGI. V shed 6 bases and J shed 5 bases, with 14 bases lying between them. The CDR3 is CASSNSQGNEQYF. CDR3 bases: TGTGCCAGCAGCAACTCTCAGGGGAACGAGCAGTACTTC.

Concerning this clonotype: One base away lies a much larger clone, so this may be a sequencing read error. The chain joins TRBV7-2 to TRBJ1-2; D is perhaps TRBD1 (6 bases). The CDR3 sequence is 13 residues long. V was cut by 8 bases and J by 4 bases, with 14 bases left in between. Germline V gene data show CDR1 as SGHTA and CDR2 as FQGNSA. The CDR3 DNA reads TGTGCCAGCCGGACAGACTGGGGCTATGGCTACACCTTC. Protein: CASRTDWGYGYTF.

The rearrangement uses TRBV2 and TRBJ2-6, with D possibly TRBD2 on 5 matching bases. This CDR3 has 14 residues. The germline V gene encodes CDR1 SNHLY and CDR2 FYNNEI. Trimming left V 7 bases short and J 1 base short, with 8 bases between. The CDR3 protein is CASIAGSGANVLTF. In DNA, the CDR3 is TGTGCCAGCATCGCGGGTTCTGGGGCCAACGTCCTGACTTTC.